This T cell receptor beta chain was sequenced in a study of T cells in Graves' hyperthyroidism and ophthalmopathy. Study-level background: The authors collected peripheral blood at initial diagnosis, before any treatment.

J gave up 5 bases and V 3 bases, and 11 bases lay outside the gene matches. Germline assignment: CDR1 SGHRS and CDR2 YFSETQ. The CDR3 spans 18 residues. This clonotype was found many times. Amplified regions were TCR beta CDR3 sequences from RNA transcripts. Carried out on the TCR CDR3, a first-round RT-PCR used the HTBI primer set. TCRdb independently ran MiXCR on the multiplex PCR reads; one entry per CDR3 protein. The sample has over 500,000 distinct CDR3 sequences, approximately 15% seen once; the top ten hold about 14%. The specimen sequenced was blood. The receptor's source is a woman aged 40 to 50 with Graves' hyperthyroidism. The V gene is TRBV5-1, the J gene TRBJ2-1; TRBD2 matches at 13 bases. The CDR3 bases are TGCGCCAGCAGCTCCGGGACTAGCGGGAAAGTCTTCAACAATGAGCAGTTCTTC. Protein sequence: CASSSGTSGKVFNNEQFF. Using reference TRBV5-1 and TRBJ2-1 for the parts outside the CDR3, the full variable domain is KAGVTQTPRYLIKTRGQQVTLSCSPISGHRSVSWYQQTPGQGLQFLFEYFSETQRNKGNFPGRFSGRQFSNSRSEMNVSTLELGDSALYLCASSSGTSGKVFNNEQFFGPGTRLTVL.